A single sample gave rise to the 10 T cell receptor beta chains below, sequenced in a study of early T cells in non-severe SARS-CoV-2 infection. A single record per CDR3 protein comes from TCRdb applying MiXCR to the 5' RACE reads. The sample shows 55,000 to 65,000 distinct CDR3 sequences, over 9.5% of them seen only once. Source material: whole blood. These receptor sequences come from an adult who was a healthcare worker with PCR-confirmed SARS-CoV-2 infection or an uninfected control (not recorded which).

J is TRBJ2-2 and V is TRBV2; 8 bases fit TRBD2. CDR3 length: 18 residues. V trimming: 4 bases; J trimming: 1 base; junction bases outside the gene matches: 11. Germline V gene sequence: CDR1 SNHLY, CDR2 FYNNEI. The CDR3 here is CASSGGPFSGKNTGELFF. The DNA for the CDR3 is TGTGCCAGCAGTGGGGGGCCCTTTAGCGGGAAGAACACCGGGGAGCTGTTTTTT.

This clonotype was recorded only once. This CDR3 reads CASSLAGQGEFF. As DNA, the CDR3 is TGTGCCAGCAGCTTAGCCGGCCAGGGGGAGTTCTTC. The chain couples TRBV7-9 to TRBJ2-1; 7 nucleotides agree with TRBD1. CDR3 length: 12 amino acids. V shed 0 bases and J 14 bases; nucleotides not matched to a gene: 4. Germline-derived CDR1 and CDR2 are SEHNR and FQNEAQ (reference sequence).

This clonotype appeared a few times. The CDR3 region is CARQDTARHRFSYEQYF. In DNA form, the CDR3 reads TGTGCCAGGCAAGATACGGCAAGGCACCGTTTTTCCTACGAGCAGTACTTC. This chain connects TRBV6-5 to TRBJ2-7, with unresolved D. The CDR3 is 17 residues long. Trimming stripped 9 bases from V and 1 base from J, with 25 bases between. From germline, CDR1 is MNHEY and CDR2 SVGAGI.

There are many counts of this clonotype. The chain links TRBV24-1 to TRBJ1-6; 7 bases map to TRBD1. The CDR3 is 19 amino acids. With V trimmed by 4 bases and J by 7 bases, 18 bases remained unmatched. Germline V gene lookup returns CDR1 KGHDR and CDR2 SFDVKD. The CDR3 spells CATSEQTGTEYGVNSPLHF. As DNA, the CDR3 is TGTGCCACCAGTGAGCAAACCGGGACAGAATATGGGGTGAATTCACCCCTCCACTTT.

This clonotype was seen ten or more times. This chain connects TRBV7-2 to TRBJ1-1, with D hard to call. Germline V gene lookup returns CDR1 SGHTA and CDR2 FQGNSA. Trimming cost V 3 bases and J 4 bases, with 9 bases left between them. The CDR3 totals 13 residues. This CDR3 reads CASSFSLSTEAFF. CDR3 coding DNA: TGTGCCAGCAGCTTTAGTTTATCCACTGAAGCTTTCTTT.

The rearrangement links TRBV7-3 to TRBJ2-3; 7 nucleotides agree with TRBD1. V lost 5 bases and J lost 3; bases outside the gene matches: 2. The length of the CDR3 is 13 residues. Germline CDR1 SGHTA, CDR2 FQGTGA. CDR3 loop: CASSGQVTDTQYF. The CDR3 bases are TGTGCCAGCAGCGGACAGGTTACAGATACGCAGTATTTT.

The rearrangement links TRBV5-1 to TRBJ1-2, with D possibly matching TRBD1 (5 bases). The germline gives CDR1 SGHRS, CDR2 YFSETQ. Deletions cut 1 base from V and 4 bases from J, with 11 bases between. This CDR3 comprises 14 residues. CDR3 region: CASSLTGFTYGYTF. The CDR3 region has the DNA TGCGCCAGCAGCTTGACAGGCTTTACCTATGGCTACACCTTC.

This chain connects TRBV7-6 to TRBJ2-3; 10 bases agree with TRBD2. CDR3 length: 15 amino acids. CDR1 is SGHVS, CDR2 FNYEAQ, per germline. V lost 0 bases to trimming and J lost 7 bases; unmatched junction nucleotides: 4. The CDR3 is CASSLASSGSYTQYF. CDR3 bases: TGTGCCAGCAGCTTAGCGTCTAGCGGGAGTTATACGCAGTATTTT.

This clonotype was picked up a small number of times. Written as DNA, the CDR3 is TGTGCCAGCAGCTACCCTGGGCTAGCGGGCTACAATGAGCAGTTCTTC. Amino acid sequence: CASSYPGLAGYNEQFF. The chain couples TRBV7-9 to TRBJ2-1; 8 nucleotides match TRBD2. The CDR3 is 16 residues long. Germline assignment: CDR1 SEHNR and CDR2 FQNEAQ (reference sequence). With V trimmed by 4 bases and J by 3 bases, 8 bases remained unmatched.

The rearrangement uses TRBV27 and TRBJ2-7; no clear D gene. This CDR3 comprises 13 residues. Trimming pared 3 bases from V and 2 bases from J, leaving 8 bases between. Germline lookup yields CDR1 MNHEY and CDR2 SMNVEV (reference sequence). The CDR3 DNA reads as TGTGCCAGCAGTTTGTTCGGAACCTACGAGCAGTACTTC. Translation: CASSLFGTYEQYF.